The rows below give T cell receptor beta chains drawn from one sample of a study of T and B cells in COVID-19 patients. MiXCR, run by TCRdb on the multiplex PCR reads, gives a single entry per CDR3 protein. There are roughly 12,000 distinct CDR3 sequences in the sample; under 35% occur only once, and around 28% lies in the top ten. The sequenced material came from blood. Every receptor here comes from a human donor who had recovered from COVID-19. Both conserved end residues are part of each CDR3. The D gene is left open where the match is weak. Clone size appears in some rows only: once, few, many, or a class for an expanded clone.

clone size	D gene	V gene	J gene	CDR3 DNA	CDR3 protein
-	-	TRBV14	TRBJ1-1	TGTGCCAGCAGCCTACGGGGGATAGTTGAAGCTTTCTTT	CASSLRGIVEAFF
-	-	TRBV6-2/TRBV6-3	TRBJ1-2	TGTGCCAGCAGCTTGGAGACCCACTATGGCTACACCTTC	CASSLETHYGYTF
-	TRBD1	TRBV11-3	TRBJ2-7	TGTGCCAGCAGCCAAGAGGACAGGGGAGGGGGCGAGCAGTACTTC	CASSQEDRGGGEQYF
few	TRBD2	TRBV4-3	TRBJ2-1	TGCGCCAGCAGCCAAGACGGGACTACCTACAATGAGCAGTTCTTC	CASSQDGTTYNEQFF
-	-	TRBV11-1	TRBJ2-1	TGTGCCAGCAGACATGCGCGGCAGGGGATTTTCGGGTACAATGAGCAGTTCTTC	CASRHARQGIFGYNEQFF
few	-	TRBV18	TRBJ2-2	TGTGCCAGCTCTCAAACAGGGAACACCGGGGAGCTGTTTTTT	CASSQTGNTGELFF
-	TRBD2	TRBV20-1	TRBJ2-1	TGCAGTGGTCGGGAGGGAGGCGATGAGCAGTTCTTC	CSGREGGDEQFF
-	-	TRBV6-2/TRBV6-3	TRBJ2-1	TGTGCCAGCAGTTACGACAGCTCCTACAATGAGCAGTTCTTC	CASSYDSSYNEQFF
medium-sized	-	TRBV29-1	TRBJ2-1	TGCAGCGTTATGACAGGGAGGTACAATGAGCAGTTCTTC	CSVMTGRYNEQFF
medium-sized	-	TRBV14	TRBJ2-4	TGTGCCAGCAGCGAAGGGAGAAACATTCAGTACTTC	CASSEGRNIQYF
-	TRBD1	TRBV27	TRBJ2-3	TGTGCCAGCAGTTGGGACAGGCACACAGATACGCAGTATTTT	CASSWDRHTDTQYF
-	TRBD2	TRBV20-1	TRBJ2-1	TGCAGTTCCAGTCTAGCGGATAACGACAATGAGCAGTTCTTC	CSSSLADNDNEQFF
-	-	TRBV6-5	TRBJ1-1	TGTGCCAGCAGCCGGGGCCAAAACACTGAAGCTTTCTTT	CASSRGQNTEAFF
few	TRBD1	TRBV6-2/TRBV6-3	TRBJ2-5	TGTGCCAGCAGTTGGACAGGGGTCCGGTACTTC	CASSWTGVRYF
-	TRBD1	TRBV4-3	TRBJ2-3	TGCGCCAGCAGCCAAGATGACAGGGGCTCCCGCATAAGGTATTTT	CASSQDDRGSRIRYF
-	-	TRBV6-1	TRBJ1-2	TGTGCCAGCAGGGACCGCACCGGGGGCTATGGCTACACCTTC	CASRDRTGGYGYTF
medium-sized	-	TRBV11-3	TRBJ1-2	TGTGCCAGCAGCTTCGACAAGACAGGTGGTGTCTTC	CASSFDKTGGVF
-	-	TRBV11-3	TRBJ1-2	TGTGCCTGCAGCTTAACCCCCCCCTTAGATGGCTACACCTTC	CACSLTPPLDGYTF
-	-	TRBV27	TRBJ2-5	TGTGCCAGCAGTTTTTTAGAGACCCAGTACTTC	CASSFLETQYF
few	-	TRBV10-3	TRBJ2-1	TGTGCCATCAGTCAGAGCGCAAGTGCCTACAATGAGCAGTTCTTC	CAISQSASAYNEQFF
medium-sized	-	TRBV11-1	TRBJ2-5	TGTGCCAGCAGCTTAGGGCGTTATGAGGGGCCCCAAGAGACCCAGTACTTC	CASSLGRYEGPQETQYF
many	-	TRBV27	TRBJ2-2	TGTGCCAGCAGTGCAGGGGGTGCACTAGCGGTGCGGAACACCGGGGAGCTGTTTTTT	CASSAGGALAVRNTGELFF
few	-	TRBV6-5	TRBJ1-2	TGTGCCAGCAGCAAAGAGAACTATGGCTACACCTTC	CASSKENYGYTF
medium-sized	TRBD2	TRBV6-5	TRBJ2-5	TGTGCCAGCAGTTACTTAGGCGGGAGGGGCGTTGGAGAGACCCAGTACTTC	CASSYLGGRGVGETQYF
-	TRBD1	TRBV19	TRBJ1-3	TGTGCCAGTAGTAAGGGACAGGGTCGGACTGGAAACACCATATATTTT	CASSKGQGRTGNTIYF
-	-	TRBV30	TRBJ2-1	TGTGCTCACGGGACTTTTAACAATGAGCAGTTCTTC	CAHGTFNNEQFF
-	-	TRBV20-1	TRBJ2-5	TGCACCCAAGGGGCACAGATCTCGGGAGAGACCCAGTACTTC	CTQGAQISGETQYF
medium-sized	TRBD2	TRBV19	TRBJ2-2	TGTGCCAGCTCCCCCGGGACTACGAACACCGGGGAGCTGTTTTTT	CASSPGTTNTGELFF
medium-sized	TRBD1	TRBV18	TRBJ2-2	TGTGCCAGCTCACGCGACAGGGGTTCGTCCGGGGAGCTGTTTTTT	CASSRDRGSSGELFF
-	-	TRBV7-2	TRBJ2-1	TGTGCCAGCAGAGGGCAGAGCTCCTACAATGAGCAGTTCTTC	CASRGQSSYNEQFF
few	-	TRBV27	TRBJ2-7	TGTGCCAGCAGTTTATCAGGACAGTACTACGAGCAGTACTTC	CASSLSGQYYEQYF
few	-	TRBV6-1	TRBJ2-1	TGTGCCAGCAGTGAAAGGTATGCTCGGGACGAGCAGTTCTTC	CASSERYARDEQFF
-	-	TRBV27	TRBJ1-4	TGTGCCAGCAGTTCCCTTGGGACCGGGTGGGAAAAACTGTTTTTT	CASSSLGTGWEKLFF
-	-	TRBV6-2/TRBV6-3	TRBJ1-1	TGTGCCAGCAGCCCCATCACTGAAGCTTTCTTT	CASSPITEAFF
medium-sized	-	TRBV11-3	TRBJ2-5	TGTGCCAGCAGCTTAGCCCCCACATACACGTACCAAGAGACCCAGTACTTC	CASSLAPTYTYQETQYF
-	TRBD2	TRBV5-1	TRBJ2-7	TGCGCCAGCAGCCCTCTCATAGCGGGAGGATTTGACGAGCAGTACTTC	CASSPLIAGGFDEQYF
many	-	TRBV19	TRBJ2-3	TGTGCCAGTAGCCGGTTCTCTAGCACAGATACGCAGTATTTT	CASSRFSSTDTQYF
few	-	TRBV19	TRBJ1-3	TGTGCCAGTAGTATTTATATCGGGGCCACCTCTGGAAACACCATATATTTT	CASSIYIGATSGNTIYF
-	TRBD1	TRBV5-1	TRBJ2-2	TGCGCCAGCAGCTTTCAGGGGGCCGGGGAGCTGTTTTTT	CASSFQGAGELFF
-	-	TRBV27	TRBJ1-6	TGTGCCAGCAGTCCCGGGACAAGGCCCGGTTCACCCCTCCACTTT	CASSPGTRPGSPLHF
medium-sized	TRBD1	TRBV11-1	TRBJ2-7	TGTGCCAGCAGCTTAAGACAGGGTTCCACCTACGAGCAGTACTTC	CASSLRQGSTYEQYF
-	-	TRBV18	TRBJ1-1	TGTGCCAGCTCACCACCGATCGGGGCGCGGACTGAAGCTTTCTTT	CASSPPIGARTEAFF
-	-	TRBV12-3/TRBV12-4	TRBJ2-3	TGTGCCAGCCTCCCAGGCACCACTAGCACAGATACGCGGTATTTT	CASLPGTTSTDTRYF
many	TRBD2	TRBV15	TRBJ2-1	TGTGCCACCAGCAGCACATTCGGGGGGGGTGAGCAGTTCTTC	CATSSTFGGGEQFF
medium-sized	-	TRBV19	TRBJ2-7	TGTGCCAGTAGCCCATTAACAGGTAGCGAGCAGTACTTC	CASSPLTGSEQYF